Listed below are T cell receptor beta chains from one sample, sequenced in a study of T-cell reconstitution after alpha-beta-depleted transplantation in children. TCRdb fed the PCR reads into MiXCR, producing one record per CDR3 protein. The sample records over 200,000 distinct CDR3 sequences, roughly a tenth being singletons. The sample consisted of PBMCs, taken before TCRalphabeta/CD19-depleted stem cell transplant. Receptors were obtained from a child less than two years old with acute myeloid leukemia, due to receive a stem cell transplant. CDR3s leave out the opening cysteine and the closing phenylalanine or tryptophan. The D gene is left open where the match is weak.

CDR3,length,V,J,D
ASSLAGPTGGYT,12,TRBV5-1,TRBJ1-2,.
AWSLSREQY,9,TRBV30,TRBJ2-7,.
ASRGDREGTDTQY,13,TRBV5-1,TRBJ2-3,.
ASSLPRQGGTEAF,13,TRBV12-3/TRBV12-4,TRBJ1-1,TRBD1
ASIGQENSPLH,11,TRBV7-9,TRBJ1-6,TRBD1
AISRQGLNTEAF,12,TRBV10-3,TRBJ1-1,TRBD1
ATSDLGAGGEETQY,14,TRBV24-1,TRBJ2-5,.
ASSHFKGAPLDTQY,14,TRBV7-2,TRBJ2-3,TRBD1
ASSLGGYYGYT,11,TRBV12-3/TRBV12-4,TRBJ1-2,.
SARDPRGTDTQY,12,TRBV20-1,TRBJ2-3,.
ASSLLAGGNEQY,12,TRBV2,TRBJ2-7,TRBD2